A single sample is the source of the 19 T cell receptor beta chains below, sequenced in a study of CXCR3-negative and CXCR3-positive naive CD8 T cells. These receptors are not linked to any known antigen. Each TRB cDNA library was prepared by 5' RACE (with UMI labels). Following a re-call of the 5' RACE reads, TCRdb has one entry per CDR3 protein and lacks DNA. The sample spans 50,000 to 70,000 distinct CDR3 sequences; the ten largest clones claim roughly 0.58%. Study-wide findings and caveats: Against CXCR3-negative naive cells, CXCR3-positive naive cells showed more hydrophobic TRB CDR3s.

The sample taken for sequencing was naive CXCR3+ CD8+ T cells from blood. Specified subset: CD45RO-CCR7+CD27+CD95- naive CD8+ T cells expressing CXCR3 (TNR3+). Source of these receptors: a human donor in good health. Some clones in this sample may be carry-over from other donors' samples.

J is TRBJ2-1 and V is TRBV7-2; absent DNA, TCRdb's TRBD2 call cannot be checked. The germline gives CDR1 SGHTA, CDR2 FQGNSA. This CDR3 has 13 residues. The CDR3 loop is CASSLYGLGEQFF.

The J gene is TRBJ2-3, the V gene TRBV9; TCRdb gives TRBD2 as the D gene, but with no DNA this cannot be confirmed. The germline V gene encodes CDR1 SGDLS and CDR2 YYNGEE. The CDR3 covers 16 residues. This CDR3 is CASSVVPGTAADTQYF.

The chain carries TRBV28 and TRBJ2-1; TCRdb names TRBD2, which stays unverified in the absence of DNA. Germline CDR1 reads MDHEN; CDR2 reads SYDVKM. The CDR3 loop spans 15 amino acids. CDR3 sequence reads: CASSTRDSSYNEQFF. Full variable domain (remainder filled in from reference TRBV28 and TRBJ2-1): DVKVTQSSRYLVKRTGEKVFLECVQDMDHENMFWYRQDPGLGLRLIYFSYDVKMKEKGDIPEGYSVSREKKERFSLILESASTNQTSMYLCASSTRDSSYNEQFFGPGTRLTVL.

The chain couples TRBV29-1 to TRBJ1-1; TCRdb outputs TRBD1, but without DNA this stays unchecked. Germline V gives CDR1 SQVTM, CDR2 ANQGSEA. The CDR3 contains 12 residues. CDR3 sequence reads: CSVWAGDTEAFF. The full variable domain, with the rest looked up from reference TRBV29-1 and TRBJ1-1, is SAVISQKPSRDICQRGTSLTIQCQVDSQVTMMFWYRQQPGQSLTLIATANQGSEATYESGFVIDKFPISRPNLTFSTLTVSNMSPEDSSIYLCSVWAGDTEAFFGQGTRLTVV.

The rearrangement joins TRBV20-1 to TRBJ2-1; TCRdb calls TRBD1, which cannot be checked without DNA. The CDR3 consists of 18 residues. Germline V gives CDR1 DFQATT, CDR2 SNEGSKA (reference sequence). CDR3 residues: CSARDSLAGGTHYNEQFF.

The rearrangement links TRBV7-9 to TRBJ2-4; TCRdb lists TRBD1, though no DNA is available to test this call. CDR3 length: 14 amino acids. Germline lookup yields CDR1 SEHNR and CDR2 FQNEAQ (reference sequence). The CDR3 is CASSSGQGLAIQYF.

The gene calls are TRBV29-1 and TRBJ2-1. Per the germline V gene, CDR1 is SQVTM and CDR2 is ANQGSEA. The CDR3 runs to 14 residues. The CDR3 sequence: CSAEDSSSYNEQFF.

The CDR3 here is CASSLRHGKGPNTGELFF. The J gene is TRBJ2-2, the V gene TRBV12-3 or TRBV12-4; lacking DNA, the TRBD1 call made by TCRdb goes unchecked. The CDR3 is 18 amino acids.

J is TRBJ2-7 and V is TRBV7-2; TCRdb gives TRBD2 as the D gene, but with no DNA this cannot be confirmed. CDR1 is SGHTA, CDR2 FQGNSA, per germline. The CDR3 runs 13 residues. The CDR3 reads CASSRITGHEQYF.

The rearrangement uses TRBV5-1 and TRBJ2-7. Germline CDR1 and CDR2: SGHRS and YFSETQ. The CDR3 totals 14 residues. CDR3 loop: CASSLNLPPYEQYF.

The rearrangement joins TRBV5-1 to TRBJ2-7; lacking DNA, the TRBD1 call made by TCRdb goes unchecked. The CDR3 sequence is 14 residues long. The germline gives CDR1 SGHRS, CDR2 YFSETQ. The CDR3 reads CASSPGGRGPEQYF.

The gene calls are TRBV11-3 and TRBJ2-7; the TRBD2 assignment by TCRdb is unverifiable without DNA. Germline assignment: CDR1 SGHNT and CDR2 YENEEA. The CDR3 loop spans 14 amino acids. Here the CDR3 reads CASSSQIDEAGQYF.

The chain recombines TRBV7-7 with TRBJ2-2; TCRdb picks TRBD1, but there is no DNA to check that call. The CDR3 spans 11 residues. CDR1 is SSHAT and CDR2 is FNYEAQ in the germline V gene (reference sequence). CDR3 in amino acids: CATARGGELFF.

Here the CDR3 reads CASSPGGSTNYGYTF. This sequence joins TRBV7-6 and TRBJ1-2. This CDR3 is built from 15 residues. Germline loops: CDR1 SGHVS, CDR2 FNYEAQ.

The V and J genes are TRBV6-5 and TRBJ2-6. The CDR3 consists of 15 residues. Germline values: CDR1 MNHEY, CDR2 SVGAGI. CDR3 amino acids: CASREDLSGANVLTF.

The CDR3 region is CASSAGLVADTQYF. V and J are TRBV5-1 and TRBJ2-3; absent DNA, TCRdb's TRBD2 call cannot be checked. CDR3 length equals 14 residues. Germline CDR1 and CDR2: SGHRS and YFSETQ.

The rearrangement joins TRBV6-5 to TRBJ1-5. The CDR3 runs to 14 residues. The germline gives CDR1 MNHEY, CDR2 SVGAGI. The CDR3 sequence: CASSLSSSNQPQHF.

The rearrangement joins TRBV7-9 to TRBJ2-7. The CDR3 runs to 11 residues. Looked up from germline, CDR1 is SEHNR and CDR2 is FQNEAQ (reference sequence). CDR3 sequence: CASSDIYEQYF.

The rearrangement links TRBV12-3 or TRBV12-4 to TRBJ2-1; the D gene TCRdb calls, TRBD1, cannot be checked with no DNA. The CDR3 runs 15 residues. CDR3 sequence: CASSLEGTGGNEQFF.